Listed below are T cell receptor beta chains from one sample, sequenced in a study of CD8 T cells in Susac syndrome. Each CDR3 protein gets one entry after TCRdb re-called the immunoSEQ multiplex PCR reads with MiXCR. The sample records 15,000 to 20,000 distinct CDR3 sequences, approximately 95% being singletons. Sequences were obtained from CD8+ T cells from PBMCs. Source of these receptors: a human donor in good health. The conserved cysteine and the conserved F or W are not part of the CDR3 here. The order of the fields is CDR3 protein, V gene, J gene.

CDR3 protein: ASSEAGGLGMNTEAF
V gene: TRBV2
J gene: TRBJ1-1

CDR3 protein: ASSPGGEGDEQF
V gene: TRBV11-3
J gene: TRBJ2-1

CDR3 protein: ASSLKSTLNSEAF
V gene: TRBV5-1
J gene: TRBJ1-1

CDR3 protein: ASTLQGQGREETQY
V gene: TRBV12-3/TRBV12-4
J gene: TRBJ2-5

CDR3 protein: ASSLLGLNLNTGELF
V gene: TRBV28
J gene: TRBJ2-2

CDR3 protein: ASSYSGQGAPGNYGYT
V gene: TRBV6-5
J gene: TRBJ1-2

CDR3 protein: SVEAGAGYEQY
V gene: TRBV29-1
J gene: TRBJ2-7

CDR3 protein: ASSLMTGGGDIQY
V gene: TRBV5-4
J gene: TRBJ2-4

CDR3 protein: SAPGTAGTYEQY
V gene: TRBV20-1
J gene: TRBJ2-7

CDR3 protein: ASSYTASDGMNTEAF
V gene: TRBV6-1
J gene: TRBJ1-1

CDR3 protein: ASGGLEDMNTEAF
V gene: TRBV13
J gene: TRBJ1-1

CDR3 protein: AWRELGNTEAF
V gene: TRBV30
J gene: TRBJ1-1

CDR3 protein: ASSHNQPQH
V gene: TRBV28
J gene: TRBJ1-5

CDR3 protein: ASSTGLAGGEQY
V gene: TRBV6-5
J gene: TRBJ2-7

CDR3 protein: SVEHRGLEEKLF
V gene: TRBV29-1
J gene: TRBJ1-4

CDR3 protein: ASSFKRDEQY
V gene: TRBV7-9
J gene: TRBJ2-7

CDR3 protein: ASSPLSGSSYNEQF
V gene: TRBV27
J gene: TRBJ2-1

CDR3 protein: ASSGPQTGELF
V gene: TRBV9
J gene: TRBJ2-2

CDR3 protein: ASTAPGTRAGELF
V gene: TRBV28
J gene: TRBJ2-2

CDR3 protein: ASSSPLAGEYEQF
V gene: TRBV7-9
J gene: TRBJ2-1

CDR3 protein: ASSLPLQETQY
V gene: TRBV11-2
J gene: TRBJ2-5

CDR3 protein: ASSVGTSSSYEQY
V gene: TRBV9
J gene: TRBJ2-7

CDR3 protein: ASSLGIGHRGINIQY
V gene: TRBV28
J gene: TRBJ2-4

CDR3 protein: ASSLIVAGFTDTQY
V gene: TRBV7-9
J gene: TRBJ2-3

CDR3 protein: AISDTSGSETQY
V gene: TRBV10-3
J gene: TRBJ2-5

CDR3 protein: SVSEHSGTLQPQH
V gene: TRBV29-1
J gene: TRBJ1-5

CDR3 protein: ASSGRAPRLAEETQY
V gene: TRBV28
J gene: TRBJ2-5

CDR3 protein: ATSRLKTNEQF
V gene: TRBV15
J gene: TRBJ2-1

CDR3 protein: ASMVVRELNTEAF
V gene: TRBV10-2
J gene: TRBJ1-1

CDR3 protein: ASSYRGAGLSNQPQH
V gene: TRBV28
J gene: TRBJ1-5

CDR3 protein: ASSPGTSLYTYNEQF
V gene: TRBV5-1
J gene: TRBJ2-1

CDR3 protein: ASSLEVAGRLETQY
V gene: TRBV5-1
J gene: TRBJ2-5

CDR3 protein: ATSRDQVGAGETQY
V gene: TRBV15
J gene: TRBJ2-5

CDR3 protein: ASSPYRGPHGSY
V gene: TRBV12-3/TRBV12-4
J gene: TRBJ2-5

CDR3 protein: ASSPASYNEQF
V gene: TRBV7-6
J gene: TRBJ2-1